The present entry profiles one T cell receptor (beta chain) with its context. What it binds is not known. The source of the sample is a study of a mutant IDH1 vaccine in newly diagnosed glioma. This CDR3 spans 13 amino acids. Trimming shortened V by 4 bases and J by 4 bases, and 13 bases separated the two germline ends. Germline V CDR1 and CDR2: SQVTM, ANQGSEA. This sample's time point: week 47, end of study. A 20-mer mutant IDH1 peptide at 300 ug was injected subcutaneously with topical imiquimod. Profiled with immunoSEQ multiplex PCR; TCRdb holds only in-frame clones, not every one. The repertoire holds tens of thousands of clones, with less than 70% as singletons.

This receptor was taken from a man aged 40-49 years with glioma. Some clones in this sample may be carry-over from other donors' samples. The sequences come from peripheral blood mononuclear cells (PBMCs), collected from a glioma patient whose treatment included an IDH1 peptide vaccine. The chain joins TRBV29-1 to TRBJ1-1; D unresolved. In nucleotides, the CDR3 is TGCAGCGTTGTGATCAGGACCGCCACTGAAGCTTTCTTT. It codes for CSVVIRTATEAFF.